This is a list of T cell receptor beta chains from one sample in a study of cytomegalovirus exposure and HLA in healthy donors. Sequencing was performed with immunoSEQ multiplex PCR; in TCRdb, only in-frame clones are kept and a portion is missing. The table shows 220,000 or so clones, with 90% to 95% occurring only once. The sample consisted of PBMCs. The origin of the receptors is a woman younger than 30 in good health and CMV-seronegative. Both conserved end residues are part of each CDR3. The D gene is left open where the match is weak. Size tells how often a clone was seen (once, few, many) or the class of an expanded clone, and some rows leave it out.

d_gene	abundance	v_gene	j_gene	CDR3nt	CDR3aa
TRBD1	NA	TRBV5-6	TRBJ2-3	TGTGCCAGCAGCCACGGGACAGGGAGGCCGGATACGCAGTATTTT	CASSHGTGRPDTQYF
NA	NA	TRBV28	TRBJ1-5	TGTGCCAGCAGGGAGACGGGGTATAGCAATCAGCCCCAGCATTTT	CASRETGYSNQPQHF
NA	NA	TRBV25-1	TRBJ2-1	TGTGCCAGCAGTGATGCTGGCAGCTCCTACAATGAGCAGTTCTTC	CASSDAGSSYNEQFF
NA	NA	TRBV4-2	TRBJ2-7	TGTGCCAGCAGCCAAGATCCAACTACCTACGAGCAGTACTTC	CASSQDPTTYEQYF
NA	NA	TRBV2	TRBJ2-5	TGTGCCAGCAGTAGCGAAGAGACCCAGTACTTC	CASSSEETQYF
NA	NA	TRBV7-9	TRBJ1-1	TGTGCCAGCAGCTTATACGAAGGCGGAGAGAACGCTGAAGCTTTCTTT	CASSLYEGGENAEAFF
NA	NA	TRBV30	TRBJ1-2	TGTGCCTGGGACTCTTTAACACGCTACACCTTC	CAWDSLTRYTF
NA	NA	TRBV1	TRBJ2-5	TGCACCAGCAGCCAAGAAAGCGAGGAGGCGACCCAGTACTTC	CTSSQESEEATQYF
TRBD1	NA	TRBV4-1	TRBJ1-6	TGCGCCAGCAGCCAAGAAAGGAACAGGGGTAATTCACCCCTCCACTTT	CASSQERNRGNSPLHF
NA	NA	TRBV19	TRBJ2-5	TGTGCCAGTAGCCCCTTGGGGGGGCTAGGAGAGACCCAGTACTTC	CASSPLGGLGETQYF
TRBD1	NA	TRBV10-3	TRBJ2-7	TGTGCCATCATTCCGGGACAGGGGGGACGGCAGTACTTC	CAIIPGQGGRQYF
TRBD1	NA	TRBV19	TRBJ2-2	TGTGCCAGTAGTATAGAATCCGGCGACAGGGGAAGGCCCGGGGAGCTGTTTTTT	CASSIESGDRGRPGELFF
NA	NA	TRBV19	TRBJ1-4	TGTGCCAGTACCAGGTTACCAACTAATGAAAAACTGTTTTTT	CASTRLPTNEKLFF
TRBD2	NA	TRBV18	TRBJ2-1	TGTGCCAGCTCCCTTCGACCGGGACTAGCGGGAAAAAACATTGCCTACAATGAGCAGTTCTTC	CASSLRPGLAGKNIAYNEQFF
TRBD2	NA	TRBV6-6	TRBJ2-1	TGTGCCAGCAGCCCACTAGCGGGAGTAGGGAATGAGCAGTTCTTC	CASSPLAGVGNEQFF
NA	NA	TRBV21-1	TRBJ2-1	TGTGCCAGCAGCAAAGAGGGACCCTCTAGCGGGAGGAGGAATGAGCAGTTCTTC	CASSKEGPSSGRRNEQFF
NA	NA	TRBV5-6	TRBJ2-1	TGTGCCAGCAGCAGCGGAGTTGCGCAGTTCTTC	CASSSGVAQFF
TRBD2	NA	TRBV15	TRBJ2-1	TGTGCCACCAGCAGAGATCTCGGACTAGCGGGCAAGAACAATGAGCAGTTCTTC	CATSRDLGLAGKNNEQFF
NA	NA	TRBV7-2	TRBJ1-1	TGTGCCAGCAGCTGGAACAGGGCGGACACTGAAGCTTTCTTT	CASSWNRADTEAFF
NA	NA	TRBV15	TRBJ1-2	TGTGCCACCAGCAGAGATAGTGCAGGGCTTGGTGGCTACACCTTC	CATSRDSAGLGGYTF
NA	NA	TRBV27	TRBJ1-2	TGTGCCAGCAGGCCAAGCCCAAACTATGGCTACACCTTC	CASRPSPNYGYTF
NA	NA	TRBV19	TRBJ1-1	TGTGCCAGTAGTATAGAGCCAGGTATGAACACTGAAGCTTTCTTT	CASSIEPGMNTEAFF
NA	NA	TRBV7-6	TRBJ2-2	TGTGCCAGCAGCTACAAAGAGGCCGGGGAGCTGTTTTTT	CASSYKEAGELFF
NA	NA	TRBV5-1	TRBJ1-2	TGCGCCAGCAGCTTGTTCCGGAACTATGGCTACACCTTC	CASSLFRNYGYTF
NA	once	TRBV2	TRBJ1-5	TGTGCCAGCAGTGAAGGTGGCCAGCCCCAGCATTTT	CASSEGGQPQHF
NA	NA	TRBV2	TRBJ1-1	TGTGCCAGCAGTGTTGGGGCTCGAGCTGAAGCTTTCTTT	CASSVGARAEAFF
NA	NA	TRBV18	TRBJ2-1	TGTGCCAGCTCTCCACGTCTACAGGAGTCCCCTACCTACAATGAGCAGTTCTTC	CASSPRLQESPTYNEQFF
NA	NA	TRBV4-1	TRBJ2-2	TGCGCCAGCAGCCAACGGGTGACGGCGGCGAACACCGGGGAGCTGTTTTTT	CASSQRVTAANTGELFF
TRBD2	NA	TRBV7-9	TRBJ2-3	TGTGCCAGCAGCTCGCCCTCGACTAGCGAGATTACAGATACGCAGTATTTT	CASSSPSTSEITDTQYF
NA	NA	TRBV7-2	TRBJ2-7	TGTGCCAGCAGCATACCGATTAGCGGAATAACCTACGAGCAGTACTTC	CASSIPISGITYEQYF
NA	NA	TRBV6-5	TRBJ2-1	TGTGCCAGCAGGTTGGGGCTCAGGGATGAGCAGTTCTTC	CASRLGLRDEQFF
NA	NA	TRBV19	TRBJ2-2	TGTGCCAGTAGCCGGACAGTGAACACCGGGGAGCTGTTTTTT	CASSRTVNTGELFF
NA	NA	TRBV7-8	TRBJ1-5	TGTGCCAGCAGCTCCCCTATGACAGTATCGGACAATCAGCCCCAGCATTTT	CASSSPMTVSDNQPQHF
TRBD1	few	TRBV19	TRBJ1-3	TGTGCCAGTAGTATCCTCGGGACAGGGGGCTCTGGAAACACCATATATTTT	CASSILGTGGSGNTIYF
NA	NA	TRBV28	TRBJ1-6	TGTGCCAGCAGAGAATACGGGGGCTCCTATAATTCACCCCTCCACTTT	CASREYGGSYNSPLHF
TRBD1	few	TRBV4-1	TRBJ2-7	TGCGCCAGCAGCCAAGCCGGGACAGGCCTCTACGAGCAGTACTTC	CASSQAGTGLYEQYF
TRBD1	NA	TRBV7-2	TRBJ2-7	TGTGCCAGCAGCTCGTCCCGGACAGGCACCAGGGCATCCCACGAGCAGTACTTC	CASSSSRTGTRASHEQYF
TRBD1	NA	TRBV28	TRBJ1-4	TGTGCCAGCAGTGAGGACAGGGGAGGGGGTGAAAAACTGTTTTTT	CASSEDRGGGEKLFF
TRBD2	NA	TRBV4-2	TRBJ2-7	TGTGCCAGCAGCCAAAGACTAGCGGGCGGTTCGGCTTACGAGCAGTACTTC	CASSQRLAGGSAYEQYF
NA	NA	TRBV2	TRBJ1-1	TGTGCCAGCAGAAGGGGGGGGAAGAACACTGAAGCTTTCTTT	CASRRGGKNTEAFF
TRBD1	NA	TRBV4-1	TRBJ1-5	TGCGCCAGCAGCCAAGTAGGACAGGGGTCTGGTCAGCCCCAGCATTTT	CASSQVGQGSGQPQHF